The text below deals with one TCR beta chain. This clone came up once. The target of this receptor is not known. Per-base qualities were not stored, and no clone one base away is much larger. The sample originates from a study of cytomegalovirus exposure and HLA in healthy donors (TCRdb year 2017). At the level of the whole study: A later analysis indicated that the roughly 120 validation repertoires were generated on the platform also employed for the 700 or so repertoires of the first cohort. To predict cytomegalovirus infection status, the study combined high-throughput TCR immunosequencing, statistical association of individual TCRs with disease status, and machine learning. The study aimed to test whether signatures of past pathogen exposure could be identified by cataloging public T cell receptors. A separate validation cohort of roughly 130 different subjects was used in addition to the 666-subject first cohort. The paper's findings and limits, for the study overall: A later analysis found that TCRs clustered in the first cohort also tended to co-occur in the roughly 120 validation repertoires, with about 94% of cluster scores above 0. In vitro tests confirmed that a few of the cytomegalovirus-associated TCR beta chains recognize cytomegalovirus antigens. A total of 150 or so TCR beta chains were listed by the study as associated with cytomegalovirus. The validation cohort had no HLA typing available for a later analysis, so co-occurrence within that cohort was assessed over all 120 or so repertoires. While some public TCRs were present in many individuals, most TCR sequences turned up only very rarely across donors. The authors suggested that the approach could potentially be generalized to other disease states and immunological phenotypes. The classifier was reported to diagnose cytomegalovirus status with high specificity and sensitivity in both the original and validation cohorts.

From the cysteine through the phenylalanine, the CDR3 covers 16 amino acids. CDR3 DNA only is kept here, 48 bases in frame from base 1. CDR1 and CDR2, per the germline V gene, are SGHTA and FQGTGA. The junction carries 15 bases between V and J, which are trimmed by 5 bases and 0 bases respectively. Separate from the roughly 700-subject first cohort, the validation cohort of over 90 subjects was the group to which the donors belonged. Library preparation used the immunoSEQ multiplex PCR assay. As for the original processing: A statistical classification framework was developed to diagnose cytomegalovirus status using the catalog of TCR beta chain sequences. TCRdb holds this immuneACCESS table with in-frame rearrangements only. Some clones are missing; in checked studies, unresolved V genes explain under half, and the rest has no known cause. For V, J and clone size, that table is used; D and trimming come from the DNA. This sample lists under 300,000 clones; nearly 90% were detected once. The ten largest clones add up to 0.37% of the sample.

Sequencing used PBMCs. This chain is built from TRBV7-3 and TRBJ2-3; the D gene lacks a confident call. This clonotype was sampled from a woman aged 18-35 years in good health and CMV-seronegative. The sequenced DNA is TGTGCCAGCAGCCGAGGAGTAGGCAGTAGCACAGATACGCAGTATTTT. It translates to CASSRGVGSSTDTQYF.